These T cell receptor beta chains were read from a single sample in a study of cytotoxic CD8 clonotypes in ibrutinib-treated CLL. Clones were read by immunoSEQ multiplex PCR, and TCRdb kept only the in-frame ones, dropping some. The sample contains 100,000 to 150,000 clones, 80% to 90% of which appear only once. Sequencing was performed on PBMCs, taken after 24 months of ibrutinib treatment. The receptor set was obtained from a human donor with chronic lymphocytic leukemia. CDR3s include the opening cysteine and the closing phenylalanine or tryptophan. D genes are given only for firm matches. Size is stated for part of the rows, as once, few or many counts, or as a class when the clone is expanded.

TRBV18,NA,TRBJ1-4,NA,TGTGCCAGCTCACCATTGGATGAAAAACTGTTTTTT,CASSPLDEKLFF
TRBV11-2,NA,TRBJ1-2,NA,TGTGCCAGCAGTGGAAGGGGGGACTATGGCTACACCTTC,CASSGRGDYGYTF
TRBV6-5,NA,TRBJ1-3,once,TGTGCCAGCTCATCGACAGTGTCTGGAAACACCATATATTTT,CASSSTVSGNTIYF
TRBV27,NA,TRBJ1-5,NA,TGTGCCAGCAGTCCCGGTGCAGGGGCCAATCAGCCCCAGCATTTT,CASSPGAGANQPQHF
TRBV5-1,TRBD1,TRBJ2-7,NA,TGCGCCAGCAGTTCGACAGGGGGCTCTTACGAGCAGTACTTC,CASSSTGGSYEQYF
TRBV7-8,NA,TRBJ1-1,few,TGTGCCAGCAGCCCTAGGGTTTTCACTGAAGCTTTCTTT,CASSPRVFTEAFF
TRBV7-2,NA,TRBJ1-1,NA,TGTGCCAGCAGCACTCGAATGAACACTGAAGCTTTCTTT,CASSTRMNTEAFF
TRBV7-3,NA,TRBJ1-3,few,TGTGCCAGCAGCTTAACGGGAGCCCCTGGAAACACCATATATTTT,CASSLTGAPGNTIYF
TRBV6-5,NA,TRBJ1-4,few,TGTGCCAGCAGTGTCTCACTGAGTACTAATGAAAAACTGTTTTTT,CASSVSLSTNEKLFF
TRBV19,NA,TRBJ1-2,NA,TGTGCCAGTTGTAGACAGACAACAAACTATGGCTACACCTTC,CASCRQTTNYGYTF
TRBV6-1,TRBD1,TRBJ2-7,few,TGTGCCAGCAGTGAAGCGCCTCGGGACAGGGCCTACGAGCAGTACTTC,CASSEAPRDRAYEQYF
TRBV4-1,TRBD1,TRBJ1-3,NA,TGCGCCAGCAGCCAACCGGGACAGGGTGGAAACACCATATATTTT,CASSQPGQGGNTIYF
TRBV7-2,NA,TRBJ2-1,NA,TGTGCCAGCAGCACTGGACTCACCAATGAAGGGCAGTTCTTC,CASSTGLTNEGQFF